The T cell receptor (beta chain) under discussion was sequenced for a study of T cells in Graves' hyperthyroidism and ophthalmopathy (dated by TCRdb to the late 2010s). About the study as a whole: Peripheral blood was sampled at the time of initial diagnosis, prior to any treatment. Whether ophthalmopathy could be predicted prospectively was tested in an independent validation cohort made up of 18 to 20 hyperthyroidism patients plus 17 patients who later progressed to ophthalmopathy. A discovery cohort of fewer than 110 patients, roughly 45 with Graves' ophthalmopathy and approximately 57 with stable Graves' hyperthyroidism, was used to find distinguishing TCR V-J signatures. The 95 to 100 discovery patients were randomly split 7:3 into training and test sets. After sampling, hyperthyroidism patients received methimazole starting at 30 mg daily, and ophthalmopathy patients received high-dose intravenous methylprednisolone. Thyroid tissue and blood T-cell repertoires from about 6 Graves' hyperthyroidism patients were also compared in the study. TCR Vbeta CDR3 sequencing of 135 peripheral blood samples (43 ophthalmopathy, 75 hyperthyroidism and roughly 17 progressor patients) is reported in the paper.

Ophthalmopathy patients had moderately to severely active disease, Clinical Activity Score of at least 3, NOSPECS grade of at least 4, and duration under 3 months. Exclusion was applied to patients with uncontrolled infections, other autoimmune diseases, pregnancy or lactation. Diagnoses were based on clinical symptoms, serum thyroxine and TRAb, thyroid ultrasound and orbital computed tomography. PBMCs were separated from about 10 ml of fresh peripheral blood using Ficoll-Paque density gradient centrifugation. Trizol reagent was used to extract total RNA, and RNA quality was then checked on an Agilent 2100 Bioanalyzer. Summary of the overall study and its limitations: A model built on a 13 V-J signature distinguished ophthalmopathy from stable hyperthyroidism, reaching roughly 88% sensitivity and 81.08% specificity in cross-validation and 80%/75% in testing. Most expanded thyroid clonotypes (frequency above 0.001) were also detected in blood, suggesting blood repertoires may reflect thyroid immune responses. In validation, the model predicted progression to ophthalmopathy a median of about 6.5 months before onset, with 70% to 71% sensitivity and roughly 72% specificity. Sample size was not statistically predetermined, and blinding of investigators to group allocation was not performed.

This clonotype was counted at least ten times. The antigen it recognizes is unknown. One base away there is no much larger clone; base qualities are not given. Amplification of TCR beta CDR3 regions was carried out from RNA transcripts. The TCR CDR3 was subjected to a first round of RT-PCR using the HTBI primer set and the Qiagen OneStep RT-PCR kit. Libraries were constructed in a second round of multiplex PCR, after which size selection and purification were carried out. Sequencing of the libraries was done on an Illumina HiSeq2000 using paired-end 100 bp reads. Turning to the authors' computational methods: SOAPnuke was used to process the raw data, with reads discarded if the reads contained adapters or uncalled bases, had a mean Phred below 15, or lacked an exact constant-primer or identifier match. COPE v1.2.5 was used to merge the high-quality paired reads, and each unique nucleotide sequence was defined as a clonotype. MiTCR v1.1 was used to align clonotypes to the IMGT TRBV, TRBD and TRBJ reference segments. The analysis included only V-J combinations with a frequency above 0.0001, which together covered 99% to 99.2% of the repertoires. A TCS score was defined as the ratio between F50 (clonal expansion) and ExV (chaos), using BLOSUM62-based TCRdist between CDR3 peptides within each V-J. Welch's t-statistics and random forest reduced some 510 V-J features to about 13, which were used in a naive Bayes classifier (R e1071). TCRdb reprocessed the public reads (quality trimming at Q25 with fastp, clone calling with MiXCR) and kept in-frame beta chains. Identical CDR3 protein sequences are pooled into one entry, listed with their most common genes and DNA. The V and J calls shown here were made by TCRdb, not taken from the authors' results. The sample yields around 300,000 distinct CDR3 sequences; roughly an eighth were counted once. Roughly 33% of the sample is held by the ten biggest clonotypes.

V and J are truncated by 5 bases and 7 bases respectively, leaving an intervening sequence of 18 bases. The CDR1 and CDR2 encoded by the germline V gene (reference sequence) are MNHEY and SMNVEV. Its CDR3 holds 15 amino acids, cysteine through phenylalanine. Solely the CDR3 DNA is kept, with 45 bases framed from the first base. The clonotype comes from a woman aged 40 to 50 with Graves' ophthalmopathy. The sequence links TRBV27 to TRBJ1-5, with the D gene uncertain. The sample was blood. The nucleotides read TGTGCCAGCAGTATAAGTTCGGGAGGCGGGCAGCCCCAGCATTTT. Translated, this gives CASSISSGGGQPQHF.